These T cell receptor beta chains were read from a single sample in a study of CD8+CD57+ T cells in acquired aplastic anemia. Each CDR3 protein is one row after TCRdb ran MiXCR on the reads. The table includes 150,000 to 200,000 distinct CDR3 sequences, over 60% detected once. Material for sequencing was sorted CD4+, CD8+, or CD8+CD57+ T cells (not recorded which) from PBMCs. The source is a human donor with severe aplastic anemia or a healthy control (not recorded which). Both conserved end residues are part of each CDR3. The order of the fields is CDR3 length, clone size, J gene, V gene, D gene, CDR3 protein, CDR3 DNA. D genes are given only for firm matches. Size is omitted from some rows. Given values are once, few, many or a class for expanded clones.

14	-	TRBJ1-1	TRBV5-6	-	CASSQRGGIPEASF	TGTGCCAGCAGCCAAAGGGGGGGTATACCTGAAGCTTCCTTT
14	-	TRBJ1-3	TRBV20-1	-	CSASSGGAGNTIYF	TGCAGTGCCTCGTCAGGAGGGGCTGGAAACACCATATATTTT
13	-	TRBJ1-2	TRBV20-1	-	CSARAGEGYGYTF	TGCAGTGCTAGAGCGGGGGAAGGCTATGGCTACACCTTC
15	-	TRBJ2-1	TRBV5-4	-	CASSLASGSYNEQFF	TGTGCCAGCAGCTTGGCGTCAGGCTCATACAATGAGCAGTTCTTC
14	-	TRBJ1-1	TRBV15	-	CATSRDTGGTEAFF	TGTGCCACCAGCAGAGATACTGGGGGCACTGAAGCTTTCTTT
13	-	TRBJ2-1	TRBV7-3	-	CASSPGYAHEQFF	TGTGCCAGCAGCCCTGGGTACGCTCATGAGCAGTTCTTC
15	-	TRBJ2-3	TRBV6-4	TRBD2	CASSSSGEGYNEQYF	TGTGCCAGCAGCTCAAGCGGGGAGGGTTACAATGAGCAGTATTTT
14	few	TRBJ1-6	TRBV15	-	CATSRDREGSPLHF	TGTGCCACCAGCAGAGATAGGGAGGGATCACCCCTCCACTTT
14	-	TRBJ1-1	TRBV7-9	TRBD1	CASSSRTGVREAFF	TGTGCCAGCAGCTCCAGGACAGGGGTGCGGGAAGCTTTCTTT
14	many	TRBJ2-7	TRBV25-1	-	CASSESGETYEQYF	TGTGCCAGCAGTGAATCGGGGGAAACCTACGAGCAGTACTTC
16	once	TRBJ1-1	TRBV7-9	-	CASSLVGGFGNTEAFF	TGTGCCAGCAGCTTAGTCGGGGGGTTCGGGAACACTGAAGCTTTCTTT
15	many	TRBJ1-2	TRBV7-3	TRBD1	CASSPTGQGDYGYTF	TGTGCCAGCAGTCCGACGGGACAGGGGGACTATGGCTACACCTTC
14	-	TRBJ2-1	TRBV29-1	-	CSVDLGVRGAEQFF	TGCAGCGTTGATTTGGGGGTCAGAGGGGCTGAGCAGTTCTTC
15	-	TRBJ2-2	TRBV7-9	-	CASSLAGQITGELFF	TGTGCCAGCAGCTTAGCGGGGCAAATCACCGGGGAGCTGTTTTTT
17	-	TRBJ2-1	TRBV4-3	TRBD1	CASRPEDRAHNYNEQFF	TGCGCCAGCCGACCGGAGGACAGGGCTCATAACTACAATGAGCAGTTCTTC
16	-	TRBJ2-2	TRBV29-1	-	CSVETIGGLNTGELFF	TGCAGCGTTGAGACTATAGGGGGTTTGAACACCGGGGAGCTGTTTTTT
14	-	TRBJ1-2	TRBV7-8	-	CASSLQGRDYGYTF	TGTGCCAGCAGCTTACAGGGACGGGACTATGGCTACACCTTC
16	-	TRBJ2-5	TRBV9	-	CASSLGTGGAGETQYF	TGCGCCAGCAGCTTGGGAACTGGGGGGGCAGGAGAGACCCAGTACTTC
14	few	TRBJ2-3	TRBV20-1	TRBD2	CSATQAGAADTQYF	TGCAGTGCTACTCAAGCGGGGGCGGCAGATACGCAGTATTTT
12	-	TRBJ2-3	TRBV20-1	-	CSASGGTDTQYF	TGCAGTGCTAGCGGGGGAACAGATACGCAGTATTTT
13	-	TRBJ2-7	TRBV15	TRBD1	CATSRDRQGEQYF	TGTGCCACCAGCAGAGATCGACAGGGCGAGCAGTACTTC
15	-	TRBJ1-1	TRBV29-1	-	CSVDRSGQRSTEAFF	TGCAGCGTTGATAGGTCAGGCCAGAGGAGCACTGAAGCTTTCTTT
15	few	TRBJ2-1	TRBV2	-	CASSIPSDTYNEQFF	TGTGCCAGCAGTATTCCTAGCGATACCTACAATGAGCAGTTCTTC
13	once	TRBJ1-6	TRBV7-2	-	CASSSLGVSPLHF	TGTGCCAGCAGCTCCCTTGGAGTCTCACCCCTCCACTTT
15	-	TRBJ2-3	TRBV2	-	CASSKDGWGTDTQYF	TGTGCCAGCAGCAAAGACGGGTGGGGCACAGATACGCAGTATTTT
16	-	TRBJ2-7	TRBV19	TRBD1	CASSHVPGTATYEQYF	TGTGCCAGCAGCCACGTTCCCGGGACAGCCACCTACGAGCAGTACTTC
13	-	TRBJ2-7	TRBV10-3	TRBD2	CAIRGGGLGEQYF	TGTGCCATCAGGGGCGGGGGATTAGGTGAGCAGTACTTC
16	-	TRBJ1-6	TRBV7-2	-	CASSLDSIRRGSPLHF	TGTGCCAGCAGCTTAGATTCTATCAGAAGGGGATCACCCCTCCACTTT